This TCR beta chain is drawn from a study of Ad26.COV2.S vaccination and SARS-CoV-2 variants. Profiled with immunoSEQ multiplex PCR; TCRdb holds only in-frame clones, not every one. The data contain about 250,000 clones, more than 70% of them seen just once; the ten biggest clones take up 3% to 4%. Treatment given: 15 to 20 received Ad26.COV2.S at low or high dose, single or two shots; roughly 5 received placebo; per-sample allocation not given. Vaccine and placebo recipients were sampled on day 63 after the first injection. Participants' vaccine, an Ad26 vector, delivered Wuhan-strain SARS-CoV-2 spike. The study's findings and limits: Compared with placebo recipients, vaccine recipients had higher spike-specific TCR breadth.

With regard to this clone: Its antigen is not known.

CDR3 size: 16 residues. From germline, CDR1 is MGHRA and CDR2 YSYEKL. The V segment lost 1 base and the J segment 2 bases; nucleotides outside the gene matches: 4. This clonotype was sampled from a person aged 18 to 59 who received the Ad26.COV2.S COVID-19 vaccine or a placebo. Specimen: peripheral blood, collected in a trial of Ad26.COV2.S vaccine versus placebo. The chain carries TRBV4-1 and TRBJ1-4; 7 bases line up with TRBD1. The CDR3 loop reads CASSQVGRGTNEKLFF. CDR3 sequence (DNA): TGCGCCAGCAGCCAAGTGGGCAGGGGGACTAATGAAAAACTGTTTTTT.